These 29 T cell receptor beta chains were all obtained from the same sample, sequenced in a study of early T cells in non-severe SARS-CoV-2 infection. MiXCR, run by TCRdb on the 5' RACE reads, gives a single entry per CDR3 protein. The table has tens of thousands of distinct CDR3 sequences, around 9.3% seen once. Sequenced input: whole blood. The receptors derive from an adult who was a healthcare worker with PCR-confirmed SARS-CoV-2 infection or an uninfected control (not recorded which).

This clonotype was detected many times. The CDR3 sequence: CSAKFMGNIQYF. The CDR3 DNA sequence: TGCAGTGCTAAATTCATGGGTAACATTCAGTACTTC. This rearrangement joins TRBV20-1 to TRBJ2-4; D not resolved. V was trimmed by 4 bases and J by 7 bases, leaving 11 bases between them. Germline assignment: CDR1 DFQATT and CDR2 SNEGSKA (reference sequence). The CDR3 is made up of 12 amino acids.

This clonotype came up many times. The gene calls are TRBV6-6 and TRBJ2-4; D is possibly TRBD1 (6 bases). CDR3 length: 12 residues. The germline V gene has CDR1 MNHNY and CDR2 SVGAGI (reference sequence). V lost 6 bases, J lost 7 bases, and 10 bases lay in between. CDR3 amino acids: CASSNRENIQYF. DNA of the CDR3: TGTGCCAGCAGCAACAGGGAGAACATTCAGTACTTC.

The rearrangement uses TRBV11-1 and TRBJ2-3; D gene unclear. V was shortened by 2 bases and J by 3 bases, with 9 bases between the two germline ends. From germline, CDR1 is SGHAT and CDR2 FQDESV (reference sequence). The CDR3 is 14 residues long. CDR3 amino acids: CASSLPTQTDTQYF. In DNA, the CDR3 is TGTGCCAGCAGCTTACCAACACAAACAGATACGCAGTATTTT.

This clonotype was detected ten times or more. The chain uses TRBV5-6 and TRBJ2-5, with TRBD1 matching 8 bases. This CDR3 region has 15 residues. Trimming at V came to 1 base and at J to 4 bases, leaving 6 bases not matched to a gene. CDR1 and CDR2 from the germline V gene are SGHDT and YYEEEE. The CDR3 bases are TGTGCCAGCAGCTTGATCACAGGGGGAGGAGAGACCCAGTACTTC. Its protein product is CASSLITGGGETQYF.

The chain employs TRBV7-2 and TRBJ2-1, with no clear D. V was shortened by 4 bases and J by 2 bases, with 3 bases between the two germline ends. CDR3 length: 12 amino acids. Germline V CDR1 and CDR2: SGHTA, FQGNSA. CDR3 amino acids: CASSSAYNEQFF. The DNA for the CDR3 is TGTGCCAGCAGCTCCGCCTACAATGAGCAGTTCTTC. Based on the CDR3 plus reference TRBV7-2 and TRBJ2-1, the full variable domain is GAGVSQSPSNKVTEKGKDVELRCDPISGHTALYWYRQSLGQGLEFLIYFQGNSAPDKSGLPSDRFSAERTGGSVSTLTIQRTQQEDSAVYLCASSSAYNEQFFGPGTRLTVL.

This sequence joins TRBV6-6 and TRBJ1-2; D ambiguous. The CDR3 has 14 amino acids. Between the trimmed V and J ends, which lost 2 bases and 8 bases, there was a span of 15 bases. From germline, CDR1 is MNHNY and CDR2 SVGAGI (reference sequence). The CDR3 sequence is CASSYDAGKDGYTF. In DNA, the CDR3 is TGTGCCAGCAGTTACGATGCGGGGAAGGACGGCTACACCTTC.

This clonotype has a count of ten or more. The chain recombines TRBV4-1 with TRBJ2-7; D unresolved. Between the trimmed V and J ends, which lost 4 bases and 4 bases, there was a span of 11 bases. Germline values: CDR1 MGHRA, CDR2 YSYEKL. The CDR3 sequence is 13 residues long. The DNA for the CDR3 is TGCGCCAGCAGCCGTGAACAGAATTACGAGCAGTACTTC. It is translated as CASSREQNYEQYF.

This chain uses TRBV5-4 with TRBJ2-7; D may correspond to TRBD1 or TRBD2 (5 bases each). The germline gives CDR1 SGHNT, CDR2 YYREEE (reference sequence). V gave up 0 bases and J gave up 5 bases, with 21 bases separating them. The CDR3 extends over 17 amino acids. The CDR3, as DNA: TGTGCCAGCAGCTTGGGGGGGACCCTTCGTCCCTACCACGAGCAGTACTTC. Amino acid sequence: CASSLGGTLRPYHEQYF.

This clonotype was seen only a few times. V gene TRBV24-1 combines with J gene TRBJ1-2; D might be TRBD1 (5 bases). Germline assignment: CDR1 KGHDR and CDR2 SFDVKD. Trimming stripped 7 bases from V and 4 bases from J, with 12 bases between. The CDR3 spans 13 residues. CDR3 DNA sequence: TGTGCCACCAGCGCGACAGACTCCTATGGCTACACCTTC. Its translation is CATSATDSYGYTF.

This clonotype showed up many times. The CDR3 protein is CASSSRMSGANVLTF. The CDR3 DNA sequence: TGTGCCAGCAGCAGCCGGATGTCTGGGGCCAACGTCCTGACTTTC. This rearrangement joins TRBV7-2 to TRBJ2-6; no definite D call. CDR1 and CDR2 from the germline V gene are SGHTA and FQGNSA. With 5 bases removed from V and 1 base from J, the gap between germline ends came to 9 bases. CDR3 length: 15 residues.

As concerns this clonotype: At one of its ends the junction is not consistent with the germline gene, which may arise from a read error. The gene calls are TRBV10-3 and TRBJ2-7; 7 bases line up with TRBD2. The CDR3 has 14 residues. The germline V gene encodes CDR1 ENHRY and CDR2 SYGVKD. CDR3: CASQRGLESYEKYF. The CDR3 nucleotides read TGTGCCTCCCAGCGGGGACTGGAGTCCTACGAGAAGTACTTC.

V usage is TRBV5-1 and J usage is TRBJ2-7, with a tentative D call TRBD1 (6 bases). This CDR3 region has 13 residues. Germline V gene data show CDR1 as SGHRS and CDR2 as YFSETQ. Trimming pared 4 bases from V and 0 bases from J, leaving 8 bases between. The CDR3, as DNA: TGCGCCAGCAGCCCAGGGGTCTCCTACGAGCAGTACTTC. Protein product: CASSPGVSYEQYF. The full variable domain, completed using reference TRBV5-1 and TRBJ2-7, is KAGVTQTPRYLIKTRGQQVTLSCSPISGHRSVSWYQQTPGQGLQFLFEYFSETQRNKGNFPGRFSGRQFSNSRSEMNVSTLELGDSALYLCASSPGVSYEQYFGPGTRLTVT.

The genes are TRBV9 and TRBJ1-3; 8 nucleotides align to TRBD1. Losses at the gene ends were 4 bases for V and 0 bases for J; bases not matched to a gene: 9. Germline V CDR1 and CDR2: SGDLS, YYNGEE. CDR3 length equals 17 residues. CDR3 amino acids: CASSLDRVVRSGNTIYF. CDR3 DNA: TGTGCCAGCAGCTTGGACAGGGTCGTTCGCTCTGGAAACACCATATATTTT.

The table lists this clonotype with many counts. V is TRBV12-3 or TRBV12-4 and J is TRBJ2-3; 9 positions agree with TRBD1. This CDR3 has 14 residues. V gave up 4 bases and J gave up 3 bases; unmatched junction bases: 2. This CDR3 reads CASSSGQGTDTQYF. DNA for the CDR3: TGTGCCAGCAGTTCCGGACAGGGGACAGATACGCAGTATTTT.

This clonotype was counted ten times or more. The chain joins TRBV29-1 to TRBJ2-1, with 9 bases aligning to TRBD2. Germline assignment: CDR1 SQVTM and CDR2 ANQGSEA. The V segment lost 7 bases and the J segment 7 bases; nucleotides outside the gene matches: 11. CDR3 length: 14 residues. CDR3 in amino acids: CSAVGSGRMNEQFF. The CDR3 DNA reads TGCAGCGCCGTCGGGAGCGGGAGGATGAATGAGCAGTTCTTC.

This clonotype turned up a few times. The chain is built from TRBV18 and TRBJ2-2; D remains ambiguous. The CDR3 is 14 amino acids. Germline CDR1 is KGHSH and CDR2 is LQKENI. Trimming took 0 bases from V and 1 from J, leaving 3 bases between them. CDR3 amino acids: CASSPPVNTGELFF. DNA of the CDR3: TGTGCCAGCTCACCACCGGTGAACACCGGGGAGCTGTTTTTT.

This clonotype came up a few times. In DNA, the CDR3 is TGCGCCAGCAGCTTGGGCTCAAGCACAGATACGCAGTATTTT. It translates to CASSLGSSTDTQYF. The genes are TRBV5-1 and TRBJ2-3; D is undetermined. This CDR3 contains 14 residues. V was trimmed by 0 bases and J by 0 bases, leaving 5 bases between them. CDR1 is SGHRS, CDR2 YFSETQ, per germline.

The J gene is TRBJ2-3, the V gene TRBV19; D is uncertain. The germline CDR1 and CDR2 sequences are LNHDA and SQIVND (reference sequence). The germline V and J ends were trimmed by 3 bases and 0 bases, with 13 bases remaining between them. This CDR3 has 16 residues. CDR3 in DNA: TGTGCCAGTAGTATTATAAGGCTTACTAGCACAGATACGCAGTATTTT. It translates to CASSIIRLTSTDTQYF.

The chain combines TRBV12-3 or TRBV12-4 with TRBJ2-3; 9 nucleotides line up with TRBD2. This CDR3 is built from 15 residues. Trimming at V came to 6 bases and at J to 0 bases, leaving 4 bases not matched to a gene. CDR3 protein: CASSPSGASTDTQYF. Here the CDR3 DNA reads TGTGCCAGCAGCCCTAGCGGGGCTAGCACAGATACGCAGTATTTT.

The CDR3 DNA sequence: TGTGCCAGCAGCCCCTCTACAGAAAACTATGGCTACACCTTC. This gives the protein CASSPSTENYGYTF. The chain recombines TRBV9 with TRBJ1-2; D remains unclear. The CDR3 is 14 residues long. Trimming took 4 bases from V and 2 from J, leaving 12 bases between them. Germline V gene lookup returns CDR1 SGDLS and CDR2 YYNGEE.

This clonotype was detected ten times or more. This chain joins TRBV5-1 and TRBJ2-5, with D possibly matching TRBD2 (6 bases). Germline V lookup: CDR1 SGHRS, CDR2 YFSETQ. Trimming took off 4 bases at V and 3 bases at J, with 16 bases between the two ends. The CDR3 is 15 residues long. The CDR3 protein is CASSRAGREEETQYF. Here the CDR3 DNA reads TGCGCCAGCAGCCGAGCGGGCAGGGAGGAAGAGACCCAGTACTTC. The whole variable domain, remainder taken from reference TRBV5-1 and TRBJ2-5, is KAGVTQTPRYLIKTRGQQVTLSCSPISGHRSVSWYQQTPGQGLQFLFEYFSETQRNKGNFPGRFSGRQFSNSRSEMNVSTLELGDSALYLCASSRAGREEETQYFGPGTRLLVL.

This clonotype was counted at least ten times. The chain combines TRBV4-3 with TRBJ2-5, with D possibly TRBD1 on 5 matching bases. Germline V lookup: CDR1 LGHNA, CDR2 YSLEER. The CDR3 is 13 residues long. The V and J ends lost 2 bases and 2 bases respectively, with 6 bases between them. The CDR3 protein is CASSQNRQETQYF. Here the CDR3 DNA reads TGCGCCAGCAGCCAAAACAGGCAAGAGACCCAGTACTTC.

This clonotype came up many times. This sequence joins TRBV5-1 and TRBJ2-5, with D perhaps matching TRBD2 (6 bases). Deletions cut 1 base from V and 4 bases from J, with 17 bases between. Germline V gene data show CDR1 as SGHRS and CDR2 as YFSETQ. The CDR3 contains 16 residues. The CDR3 DNA reads as TGCGCCAGCAGCTTGATGGTAGCGGCAGCGCGAGAGACCCAGTACTTC. Its protein product is CASSLMVAAARETQYF.

This clonotype has at least ten counts. This chain links TRBV3-1 with TRBJ2-1; 8 bases are a match to TRBD1. The CDR3 length is 14 residues. Per the germline V gene, CDR1 is LGHDT and CDR2 is YNNKEL (reference sequence). Losses at the gene ends were 4 bases for V and 4 bases for J; bases not matched to a gene: 3. CDR3 protein: CASSPRQGYNEQFF. CDR3 DNA: TGTGCCAGCAGCCCACGACAGGGGTACAATGAGCAGTTCTTC.

This clonotype was detected ten times or more. The chain recombines TRBV3-1 with TRBJ2-1, with 7 nucleotides matching TRBD2. Trimming took 4 bases from V and 0 from J; bases not matched to a gene: 3. This CDR3 spans 15 amino acids. CDR1 is LGHDT, CDR2 YNNKEL, per germline (reference sequence). The CDR3 here is CASSPTSDSYNEQFF. DNA for the CDR3: TGTGCCAGCAGCCCTACTAGCGACTCCTACAATGAGCAGTTCTTC.

There are many counts of this clonotype. This chain links TRBV10-3 with TRBJ1-3; tentatively, D is TRBD1 (5 bases). The V gene's germline CDR1 is ENHRY and CDR2 SYGVKD. This CDR3 is built from 16 residues. Deletions cut 4 bases from V and 0 bases from J, with 13 bases between. CDR3 region: CAISAQGMSSGNTIYF. As DNA, the CDR3 is TGTGCCATCAGTGCGCAGGGAATGAGCTCTGGAAACACCATATATTTT.

A few counts support this clonotype. The rearrangement uses TRBV9 and TRBJ2-1; 15 bases fit TRBD2. Germline V gene lookup returns CDR1 SGDLS and CDR2 YYNGEE. With V trimmed by 4 bases and J by 0 bases, 14 bases remained unmatched. This CDR3 contains 21 residues. CDR3 sequence reads: CASSPGLAGGPALSSYNEQFF. The CDR3 DNA reads TGTGCCAGCAGCCCCGGACTAGCGGGAGGGCCTGCCCTAAGCTCCTACAATGAGCAGTTCTTC.

The chain has TRBV29-1 and TRBJ2-2, with TRBD1 matching over 11 bases. Germline values: CDR1 SQVTM, CDR2 ANQGSEA. V shed 6 bases, J shed 6 bases, and the junction held 6 bases outside the gene matches. The CDR3 sequence is 14 residues long. In DNA, the CDR3 is TGCAGCGTGCCCCGGGACAGGGGGGCCGGGGAGCTGTTTTTT. The encoded protein is CSVPRDRGAGELFF.

The J gene is TRBJ2-4, the V gene TRBV29-1; D gene unclear. Germline V gene data show CDR1 as SQVTM and CDR2 as ANQGSEA. V lost 6 bases and J 0 bases, leaving 9 bases between the germline ends. The CDR3 is 13 amino acids. The CDR3 DNA is TGCAGCGTCAAAACAGTAGCCAAAAACATTCAGTACTTC. Translation: CSVKTVAKNIQYF.